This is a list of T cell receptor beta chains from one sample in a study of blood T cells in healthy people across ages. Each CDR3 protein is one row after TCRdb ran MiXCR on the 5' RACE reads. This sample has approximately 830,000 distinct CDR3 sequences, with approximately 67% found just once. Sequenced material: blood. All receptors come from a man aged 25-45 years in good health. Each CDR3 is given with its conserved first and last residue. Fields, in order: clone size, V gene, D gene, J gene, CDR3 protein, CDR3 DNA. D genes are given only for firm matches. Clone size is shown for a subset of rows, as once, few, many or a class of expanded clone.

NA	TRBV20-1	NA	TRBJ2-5	CRIGRFQETQYF	TGCAGAATAGGCCGGTTCCAAGAGACCCAGTACTTC
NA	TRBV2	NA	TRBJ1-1	CASTATPSEAFF	TGTGCCAGCACCGCGACACCGTCTGAAGCTTTCTTT
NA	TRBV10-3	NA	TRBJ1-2	CAISDRQEGYGYTF	TGTGCCATCAGTGACAGACAGGAAGGCTATGGCTACACCTTC
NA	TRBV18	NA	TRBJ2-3	CASTPTTAYSTDTQYF	TGTGCCAGCACCCCAACGACAGCCTATAGCACAGATACGCAGTATTTT
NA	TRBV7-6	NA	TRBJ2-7	CASSFRDSNYEQYF	TGTGCCAGCAGCTTCCGGGACTCAAACTACGAGCAGTACTTC
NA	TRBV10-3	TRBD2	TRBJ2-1	CAISEPGTNNEQFF	TGTGCCATCAGTGAGCCCGGGACTAACAATGAGCAGTTCTTC
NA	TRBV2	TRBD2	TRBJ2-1	CASSGVLAGAYNEQFF	TGTGCCAGCAGTGGGGTCCTAGCGGGGGCGTACAATGAGCAGTTCTTC
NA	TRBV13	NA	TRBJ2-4	CASSSGVAKNIQYF	TGTGCCAGCAGCTCCGGGGTAGCCAAAAACATTCAGTACTTC
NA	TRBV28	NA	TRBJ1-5	CASSYHPRGSSNQPQHF	TGTGCCAGCAGTTACCACCCTAGGGGTTCTAGCAATCAGCCCCAGCATTTT
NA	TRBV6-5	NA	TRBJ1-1	CASSYSLYNWANSNTEAFF	TGTGCCAGCAGTTACAGTCTGTACAACTGGGCCAACTCGAACACTGAAGCTTTCTTT
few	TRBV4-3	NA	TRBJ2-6	CASSQVGASSGANVLTF	TGCGCCAGCAGCCAAGTTGGCGCGAGCTCTGGGGCCAACGTCCTGACTTTC
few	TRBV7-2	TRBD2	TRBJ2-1	CASRFPIKTSGGSSYNEQFF	TGTGCCAGCAGATTCCCGATTAAGACTAGCGGGGGCAGCTCCTACAATGAGCAGTTCTTC
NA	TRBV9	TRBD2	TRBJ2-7	CASSAHDRDYSYEQYF	TGTGCCAGCAGCGCCCATGACCGGGACTACTCCTACGAGCAGTACTTC
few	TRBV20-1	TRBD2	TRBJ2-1	CSARDGLAVSSYNEQFF	TGCAGTGCTAGAGATGGACTAGCGGTGAGCTCCTACAATGAGCAGTTCTTC
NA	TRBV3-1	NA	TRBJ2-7	CASHHGLLSYEQYF	TGTGCCAGCCACCACGGACTGTTATCCTACGAGCAGTACTTC
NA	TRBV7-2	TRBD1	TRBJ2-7	CASSLIGTGRDYEQYF	TGTGCCAGCAGCTTAATCGGGACAGGCCGCGACTACGAGCAGTACTTC
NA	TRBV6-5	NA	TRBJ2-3	CASSYGRGTGTDTQYF	TGTGCCAGCAGTTACGGGCGAGGTACTGGCACAGATACGCAGTATTTT
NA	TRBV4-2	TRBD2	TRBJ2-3	CASSQVAGGLDTQYF	TGTGCCAGCAGCCAAGTTGCGGGGGGGTTGGATACGCAGTATTTT
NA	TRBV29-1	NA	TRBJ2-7	CSVRPDPYEQYF	TGCAGCGTGCGACCGGACCCCTACGAGCAGTACTTC
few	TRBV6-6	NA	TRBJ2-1	CASSETTGVKQFF	TGTGCCAGCAGTGAGACCACAGGCGTGAAGCAGTTCTTC
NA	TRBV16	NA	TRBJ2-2	CTSSQAGLGDTGELFF	TGTACCAGCAGCCAAGCCGGGCTGGGGGACACCGGGGAGCTGTTTTTT
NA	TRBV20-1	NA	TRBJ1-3	CSASWPTSSGNTIYF	TGCAGTGCTAGTTGGCCGACGAGCTCTGGAAACACCATATATTTT
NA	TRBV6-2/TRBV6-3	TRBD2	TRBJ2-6	CASSKTSRGNVLTF	TGTGCCAGCAGTAAGACTAGCCGAGGGAACGTCCTGACTTTC
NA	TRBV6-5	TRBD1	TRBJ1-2	CASSYSVAGGFGYTF	TGTGCCAGCAGTTACTCGGTGGCAGGGGGTTTTGGCTACACCTTC
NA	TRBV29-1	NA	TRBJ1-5	CSIAQGADQPQHF	TGCAGCATTGCACAGGGAGCCGATCAGCCCCAGCATTTT
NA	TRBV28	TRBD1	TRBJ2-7	CASRVGTGLGRGSYEQYF	TGTGCCAGCAGGGTCGGGACAGGGCTAGGGAGGGGATCCTACGAGCAGTACTTC
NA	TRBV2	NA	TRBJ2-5	CASSDGVSEIRETQYF	TGTGCCAGCAGTGATGGGGTTAGCGAGATTCGCGAGACCCAGTACTTC
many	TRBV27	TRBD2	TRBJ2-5	CASSPTSGGQETQYF	TGTGCCAGCAGCCCGACTAGCGGGGGGCAAGAGACCCAGTACTTC
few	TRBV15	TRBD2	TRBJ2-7	CATSSPQAGGVSYEQYF	TGTGCCACCAGCTCCCCCCAAGCTGGGGGGGTCTCCTACGAGCAGTACTTC
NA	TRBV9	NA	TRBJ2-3	CASSVAGTTDTQYF	TGTGCCAGCAGCGTAGCCGGAACCACAGATACGCAGTATTTT
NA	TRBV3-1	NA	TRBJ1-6	CASSQGGQVHSPLHF	TGTGCCAGCAGCCAAGGGGGGCAGGTGCACTCACCCCTCCACTTT
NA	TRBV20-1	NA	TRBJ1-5	CGAKGDSNQPQHF	TGCGGTGCTAAAGGGGATAGCAATCAGCCCCAGCATTTT
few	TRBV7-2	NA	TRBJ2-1	CASSLVFGTGYNEQFF	TGTGCCAGCAGCTTAGTATTTGGTACAGGGTATAATGAGCAGTTCTTC
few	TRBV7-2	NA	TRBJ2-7	CASSIWDTYEQYF	TGTGCCAGCAGCATATGGGACACCTACGAGCAGTACTTC
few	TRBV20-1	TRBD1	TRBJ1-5	CAGSGGRNQPQHF	TGCGCGGGTTCAGGGGGCCGCAATCAGCCCCAGCATTTT
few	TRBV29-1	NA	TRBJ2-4	CSVDRSGFQYF	TGCAGCGTTGACCGATCGGGGTTTCAGTACTTC
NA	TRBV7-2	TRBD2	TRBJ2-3	CASSWGLAGGLRTDTQYF	TGTGCCAGCAGCTGGGGGTTAGCCGGGGGGTTGAGAACAGATACGCAGTATTTT
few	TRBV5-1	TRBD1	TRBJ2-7	CASSVSGGGHEQYF	TGCGCCAGCAGCGTGTCAGGGGGCGGCCACGAGCAGTACTTC
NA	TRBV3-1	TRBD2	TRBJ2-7	CASSQNSGGGEQYF	TGTGCCAGCAGCCAAAATTCGGGAGGAGGCGAGCAGTACTTC
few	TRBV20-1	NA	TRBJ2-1	CSATPKTASSYNEQFF	TGCAGTGCCACCCCCAAGACGGCCAGCTCCTACAATGAGCAGTTCTTC
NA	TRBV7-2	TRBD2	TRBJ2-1	CASSLQRGLAYNEQFF	TGTGCCAGCAGCCTGCAGAGGGGACTAGCTTACAATGAGCAGTTCTTC
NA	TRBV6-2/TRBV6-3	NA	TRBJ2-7	CASTPGGHGGEQYF	TGTGCCAGCACCCCAGGGGGGCATGGGGGCGAGCAGTACTTC
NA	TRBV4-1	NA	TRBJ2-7	CASSQVTGSSSYEQYF	TGCGCCAGCAGCCAAGTTACAGGCTCCAGCTCCTACGAGCAGTACTTC
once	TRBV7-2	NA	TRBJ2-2	CASSETSWGTGELFF	TGTGCCAGCAGCGAGACTAGTTGGGGCACCGGGGAGCTGTTTTTT
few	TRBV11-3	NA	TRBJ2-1	CASSSRGPGAYNEQFF	TGTGCCAGCAGCTCCCGAGGGCCGGGGGCCTACAATGAGCAGTTCTTC
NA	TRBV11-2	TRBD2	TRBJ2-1	CASRGLADEQFF	TGTGCCAGCAGAGGACTAGCGGATGAGCAGTTCTTC